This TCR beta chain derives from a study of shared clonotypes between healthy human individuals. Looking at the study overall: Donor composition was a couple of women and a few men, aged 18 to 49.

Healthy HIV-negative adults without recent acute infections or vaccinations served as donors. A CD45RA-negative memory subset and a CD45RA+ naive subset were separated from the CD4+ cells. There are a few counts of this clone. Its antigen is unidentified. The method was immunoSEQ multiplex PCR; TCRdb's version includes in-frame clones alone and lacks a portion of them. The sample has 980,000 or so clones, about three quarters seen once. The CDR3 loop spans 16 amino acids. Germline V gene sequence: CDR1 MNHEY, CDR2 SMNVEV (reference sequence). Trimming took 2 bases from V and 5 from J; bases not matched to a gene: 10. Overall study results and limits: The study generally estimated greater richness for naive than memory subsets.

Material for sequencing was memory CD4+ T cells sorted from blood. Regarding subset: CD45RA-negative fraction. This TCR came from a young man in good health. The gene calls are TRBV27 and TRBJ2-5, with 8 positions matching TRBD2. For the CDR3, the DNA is TGTGCCAGCAGTTTAGGGTCGGGAGGGCCAGGCGAGACCCAGTACTTC. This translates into CASSLGSGGPGETQYF.